These 16 T cell receptor beta chains were all obtained from the same sample, sequenced in a study of Ad26.COV2.S vaccination and SARS-CoV-2 variants. This sample's treatment: around 19 received Ad26.COV2.S at low or high dose, single or two shots; roughly five received placebo; per-sample allocation not given. All samples were drawn on day 63, counting from the first vaccine or placebo injection. TCRdb keeps only in-frame clones here, not all; method: immunoSEQ multiplex PCR. This table holds about 400,000 clones, roughly nine tenths found once. The sample was peripheral blood, taken in a trial of Ad26.COV2.S vaccine versus placebo. These receptors all come from a person between 18 and 59 years old who received the Ad26.COV2.S COVID-19 vaccine or a placebo.

In this sample, this clone turned up a few times. This chain connects TRBV10-3 to TRBJ2-7; D is unresolved. Deletions cut 0 bases from V and 0 bases from J, with 9 bases between. The CDR3 spans 15 residues. Germline values: CDR1 ENHRY, CDR2 SYGVKD. Written as DNA, the CDR3 is TGTGCCATCAGTGAGTCGAGGTCGCACTCCTACGAGCAGTACTTC. Protein: CAISESRSHSYEQYF.

V and J are TRBV27 and TRBJ2-7; 9 positions agree with TRBD1. V lost 8 bases, J lost 3 bases, and 5 bases stayed unmatched. CDR3 length: 13 amino acids. CDR1 and CDR2 from the germline V gene are MNHEY and SMNVEV (reference sequence). CDR3 loop: CASGLDRGYEQYF. CDR3 nucleotides: TGTGCCAGCGGATTGGACAGGGGCTACGAGCAGTACTTC.

The V call is TRBV11-2, the J call TRBJ1-2, with D perhaps TRBD1 (6 bases). Germline V CDR1 and CDR2: SGHAT, FQNNGV. The V and J ends lost 8 bases and 3 bases respectively, with 13 bases between them. The CDR3 covers 13 residues. The CDR3 DNA follows: TGTGCCAGCCAGGACAGACGGGACTATGGCTACACCTTC. This gives the protein CASQDRRDYGYTF.

V gene TRBV5-1 combines with J gene TRBJ2-5; 8 bases fit TRBD2. J lost 5 bases, V lost 0 bases, and 6 bases had no gene match. Per the germline V gene, CDR1 is SGHRS and CDR2 is YFSETQ. The length of the CDR3 is 15 residues. This CDR3 reads CASSLGPAGGETQYF. The CDR3 DNA reads TGCGCCAGCAGCTTGGGACCCGCGGGGGGTGAGACCCAGTACTTC.

The rearrangement joins TRBV28 to TRBJ2-7; 9 positions match TRBD2. V trimming: 6 bases; J trimming: 0 bases; junction bases outside the gene matches: 3. Germline V gives CDR1 MDHEN, CDR2 SYDVKM. There are 14 residues in the CDR3. This CDR3 reads CASRPSGVSYEQYF. The CDR3 region has the DNA TGTGCCAGCAGACCTAGCGGGGTCTCCTACGAGCAGTACTTC.

J is TRBJ2-3 and V is TRBV10-1; D possibly corresponds to TRBD2 (5 bases). Germline assignment: CDR1 WNHNN and CDR2 SYGVQD (reference sequence). V gave up 0 bases and J gave up 6 bases, with 13 bases separating them. The CDR3 has 15 amino acids. As DNA, the CDR3 is TGCGCCAGCAGTGAGTCGAGGGCCGGGTCCGATACGCAGTATTTT. This sequence encodes CASSESRAGSDTQYF.

The CDR3 DNA sequence: TGTGCCAGCAGCTTAGGGACGGATTTCTATGGCTACACCTTC. Amino acids: CASSLGTDFYGYTF. The gene calls are TRBV7-2 and TRBJ1-2; D ambiguous. The CDR3 has 14 residues. The V gene lost 1 base and the J gene lost 4 bases, with 10 bases spanning the gap. The V gene's germline CDR1 is SGHTA and CDR2 FQGNSA.

The chain is built from TRBV7-9 and TRBJ2-1; possibly TRBD2 for D (7 bases). The CDR3 spans 14 residues. CDR1 and CDR2 from the germline V gene are SEHNR and FQNEAQ (reference sequence). V lost 4 bases and J 10 bases, leaving 17 bases between the germline ends. Written as DNA, the CDR3 is TGTGCCAGCAGCTCCCCCGGGGGGCTCGACGAGCAGTTCTTC. The encoded protein is CASSSPGGLDEQFF.

V is TRBV7-2 and J is TRBJ2-7, with TRBD2 identical over 10 bases. Trimming removed 5 bases from V and 7 bases from J; junction bases left unmatched: 8. The CDR3 runs to 14 residues. Germline V lookup: CDR1 SGHTA, CDR2 FQGNSA. The chain's CDR3 is CASSISGGPLEQYF. In nucleotides, the CDR3 is TGTGCCAGCAGCATTAGCGGGGGGCCTTTGGAGCAGTACTTC.

This clone was observed a few times. The rearrangement joins TRBV7-2 to TRBJ1-3; unclear D gene. The ends were cut back, 3 bases at V and 8 bases at J, with 11 bases in the middle. The CDR3 contains 13 residues. Germline V lookup: CDR1 SGHTA, CDR2 FQGNSA. The CDR3 reads CASSFDVSDTIYF. CDR3 in DNA: TGTGCCAGCAGCTTTGATGTTTCGGACACCATATATTTT. Based on the CDR3 plus reference TRBV7-2 and TRBJ1-3, the full variable domain is GAGVSQSPSNKVTEKGKDVELRCDPISGHTALYWYRQSLGQGLEFLIYFQGNSAPDKSGLPSDRFSAERTGGSVSTLTIQRTQQEDSAVYLCASSFDVSDTIYFGEGSWLTVV.

The J gene is TRBJ2-1, the V gene TRBV24-1; weak D call: TRBD1 (5 bases). The CDR3 spans 12 residues. The V end lost 4 bases, the J end lost 10 bases, and 10 bases lay between the germline ends. Germline CDR1 KGHDR, CDR2 SFDVKD. In DNA form, the CDR3 reads TGTGCCACCAGTGACCTAGGGGAAGAGCAGTTCTTC. Translation gives CATSDLGEEQFF.

This clone appeared a single time. J is TRBJ1-2 and V is TRBV19; no clear D. CDR1 and CDR2 (germline): LNHDA, SQIVND (reference sequence). V was cut by 8 bases and J by 6 bases, with 13 bases left in between. The CDR3 spans 12 residues. The CDR3 is CASWSLPNGYTF. The CDR3 DNA reads as TGTGCCAGTTGGTCCCTGCCGAATGGCTACACCTTC.

This clone appeared a few times. The V and J genes are TRBV4-1 and TRBJ1-2; 8 bases are a match to TRBD1. The CDR3 sequence is 17 residues long. Germline V gene sequence: CDR1 MGHRA, CDR2 YSYEKL. Trimming removed 1 base from V and 6 bases from J; junction bases left unmatched: 13. CDR3 protein: CASSQVRSVGRGHGYTF. The CDR3 DNA reads TGCGCCAGCAGCCAAGTTCGCTCGGTGGGCAGGGGGCATGGCTACACCTTC.

This chain connects TRBV11-3 to TRBJ2-5; D gene unclear. The V end lost 4 bases, the J end lost 1 base, and 10 bases lay between the germline ends. The CDR3 is 14 amino acids. Per germline, CDR1 SGHNT and CDR2 YENEEA. The CDR3 coding sequence is TGTGCCAGCAGCTCCGGGTCGGGCCAAGAGACCCAGTACTTC. It specifies CASSSGSGQETQYF. Variable domain in full (rest from reference TRBV11-3 and TRBJ2-5): EAGVVQSPRYKIIEKKQPVAFWCNPISGHNTLYWYLQNLGQGPELLIRYENEEAVDDSQLPKDRFSAERLKGVDSTLKIQPAELGDSAVYLCASSSGSGQETQYFGPGTRLLVL.

The chain combines TRBV7-8 with TRBJ2-3; TRBD2 matches 11 bases. CDR3 length: 16 residues. Germline lookup yields CDR1 SGHVS and CDR2 FQNEAQ. Unmatched junction bases numbered 15, after V lost 6 bases and J lost 10 bases. The CDR3 loop reads CASSPTGSGGAWAQYF. Here the CDR3 DNA reads TGTGCCAGCAGTCCGACAGGTAGCGGGGGGGCTTGGGCGCAGTATTTT.

The chain employs TRBV21-1 and TRBJ2-5; TRBD2, as called in the table, went unchecked against the DNA. TRBV21-1 is tagged as a pseudogene. This CDR3 spans 13 amino acids. CDR3: CASSALDQETQYF. In DNA, the CDR3 is TGTGCCAGCAGCGCGTTGGACCAAGAGACCCAGTACTTC.